One and the same sample provided the 17 T cell receptor beta chains below, sequenced in a study of cytomegalovirus exposure and HLA in healthy donors (dated by TCRdb to 2016 to 2017). Libraries were constructed by the immunoSEQ multiplex PCR assay. For the multiplex PCR, a mixture combining 60 forward primers for TCR Vbeta segments and 13 reverse primers for TCR Jbeta segments was used. TCRdb mirrors the immuneACCESS table, restricted to in-frame sequences. Some clones are absent from its copies; in checked studies, under half trace to an unresolved V gene, and the reason for the others is unknown. Counted in this sample were hundreds of thousands of clones; about 80% of them appeared once. Of the sample, 6% is held by the ten largest clones. Sequenced material: PBMCs. Receptor source: a man aged 35-49 years in good health and CMV-seropositive.

The rearrangement uses TRBV19 and TRBJ1-1; 7 positions agree with TRBD1. CDR1 is LNHDA, CDR2 SQIVND, per germline (reference sequence). The V segment lost 3 bases and the J segment 7 bases; nucleotides outside the gene matches: 8. CDR3 length: 14 amino acids. CDR3 loop: CASSIGTEGYEAFF. The CDR3 bases are TGTGCCAGTAGTATCGGGACAGAAGGTTATGAAGCTTTCTTT.

Worth noting for this clone: A read error may account for a junction end that differs from germline. Other DNA sequences in this specimen translate into the identical CDR3. In DNA, the CDR3 is TGCGCCAGCAGCTTTCGACAGGGAGGAGGGAACACTGAGGCTTTCTTT. Protein sequence: CASSFRQGGGNTEAFF. This sequence joins TRBV5-1 and TRBJ1-1; TRBD1 matches at 7 bases. This CDR3 is built from 16 residues. CDR1 is SGHRS, CDR2 YFSETQ, per germline. The whole variable domain, remainder taken from reference TRBV5-1 and TRBJ1-1, is KAGVTQTPRYLIKTRGQQVTLSCSPISGHRSVSWYQQTPGQGLQFLFEYFSETQRNKGNFPGRFSGRQFSNSRSEMNVSTLELGDSALYLCASSFRQGGGNTEAFFGQGTRLTVV.

The chain recombines TRBV18 with TRBJ1-1; TRBD1 is a possible D gene (6 bases). Per germline, CDR1 KGHSH and CDR2 LQKENI. Trimming took 6 bases from V and 0 from J, leaving 23 bases between them. The CDR3 totals 18 residues. The CDR3, as DNA: TGTGCCAGCTCTACCCTAGGAGGGGGGGATAACATGAACACTGAAGCTTTCTTT. Translating it yields CASSTLGGGDNMNTEAFF. The whole variable domain, filled in from reference TRBV18 and TRBJ1-1, reads NAGVMQNPRHLVRRRGQEARLRCSPMKGHSHVYWYRQLPEEGLKFMVYLQKENIIDESGMPKERFSAEFPKEGPSILRIQQVVRGDSAAYFCASSTLGGGDNMNTEAFFGQGTRLTVV.

The V gene is TRBV9, the J gene TRBJ1-2, with D hard to call. Germline V gene sequence: CDR1 SGDLS, CDR2 YYNGEE. The V and J ends lost 3 bases and 4 bases respectively, with 19 bases between them. The CDR3 covers 16 residues. The CDR3 is CASSGPPRQPTYGYTF. In nucleotides, the CDR3 is TGTGCCAGCAGCGGACCCCCGCGGCAGCCTACCTATGGCTACACCTTC. Full variable domain (outside the CDR3, taken from reference TRBV9 and TRBJ1-2): DSGVTQTPKHLITATGQRVTLRCSPRSGDLSVYWYQQSLDQGLQFLIQYYNGEERAKGNILERFSAQQFPDLHSELNLSSLELGDSALYFCASSGPPRQPTYGYTFGSGTRLTVV.

V gene TRBV19 combines with J gene TRBJ2-5; 10 bases are a match to TRBD2. The CDR3 is 15 amino acids. Trimming cost V 5 bases and J 6 bases; bases outside gene matches: 9. From germline, CDR1 is LNHDA and CDR2 SQIVND (reference sequence). CDR3 DNA sequence: TGTGCCAGTAGTCCCCAGAGCGGGAGGGTCCAGACCCAGTACTTC. Its protein is CASSPQSGRVQTQYF.

This chain uses TRBV19 with TRBJ2-7; 7 nucleotides align to TRBD1. The CDR3 has 13 amino acids. V dropped 4 bases and J dropped 2; count of bases not matched to a gene: 2. CDR1 LNHDA and CDR2 SQIVND come from the germline V gene (reference sequence). As DNA, the CDR3 is TGTGCCAGTAGTAATGGACAGGCCTACGAGCAGTACTTC. Its protein product is CASSNGQAYEQYF.

The J gene is TRBJ2-1, the V gene TRBV9; 9 bases fit TRBD1. This CDR3 spans 16 amino acids. The trim removed 1 base at V and 6 bases at J, leaving 8 bases unmatched. In germline, CDR1 is SGDLS, CDR2 YYNGEE. Written as DNA, the CDR3 is TGTGCCAGCAGCGTAAGCAGGACAGGGGAGGTCAATGAGCAGTTCTTC. Residues: CASSVSRTGEVNEQFF.

The table lists this clone with a count of one. V is TRBV18 and J is TRBJ1-5, with D unclear. The germline CDR1 and CDR2 sequences are KGHSH and LQKENI. The CDR3 has 13 residues. The germline V and J ends were trimmed by 5 bases and 2 bases, with 7 bases remaining between them. The CDR3 DNA reads as TGTGCCAGCTCAGGGCAGGGCAATCAGCCCCAGCATTTT. Translating gives CASSGQGNQPQHF. The variable domain in full, with the rest retrieved from reference TRBV18 and TRBJ1-5, is NAGVMQNPRHLVRRRGQEARLRCSPMKGHSHVYWYRQLPEEGLKFMVYLQKENIIDESGMPKERFSAEFPKEGPSILRIQQVVRGDSAAYFCASSGQGNQPQHFGDGTRLSIL.

The rearrangement links TRBV14 to TRBJ2-5; the D is unclear. Looked up from germline, CDR1 is SGHDN and CDR2 is FVKESK. The CDR3 sequence is 13 residues long. The V gene lost 2 bases and the J gene lost 1 base, with 5 bases spanning the gap. The CDR3 nucleotides read TGTGCCAGCAGCCAAAACTCCCAAGAGACCCAGTACTTC. Protein: CASSQNSQETQYF.

V usage is TRBV6-5 and J usage is TRBJ2-5; D uncertain. Germline CDR1 reads MNHEY; CDR2 reads SVGAGI. V gave up 4 bases and J gave up 3 bases, with 9 bases separating them. The length of the CDR3 is 13 residues. CDR3 nucleotide sequence: TGTGCCAGCAGTTCTAGGTTTAAAGAGACCCAGTACTTC. Its translation is CASSSRFKETQYF.

The chain carries TRBV5-4 and TRBJ1-1, with a tentative D call TRBD1 (5 bases). Germline V gives CDR1 SGHNT, CDR2 YYREEE (reference sequence). The CDR3 has 14 residues. V lost 2 bases, J lost 1 base, and 9 bases lay in between. CDR3 protein: CASSFSGGNTEAFF. CDR3 nucleotides: TGTGCCAGCAGCTTCTCCGGGGGGAACACTGAAGCTTTCTTT.

This clone turned up a few times. A junction boundary mismatches the germline segment, possibly from a read error. The chain combines TRBV7-9 with TRBJ2-3, with D perhaps TRBD2 (5 bases). Germline loops: CDR1 SEHNR, CDR2 FQNEAQ (reference sequence). The length of the CDR3 is 12 residues. CDR3 sequence reads: CSSSLAGDTQYF. The CDR3 DNA is TGTTCCAGCAGCTTGGCGGGAGATACGCAGTATTTT. Drawing the rest from reference TRBV7-9 and TRBJ2-3, the complete variable domain is DTGVSQNPRHKITKRGQNVTFRCDPISEHNRLYWYRQTLGQGPEFLTYFQNEAQLEKSRLLSDRFSAERPKGSFSTLEIQRTEQGDSAMYLCSSSLAGDTQYFGPGTRLTVL.

The chain is built from TRBV18 and TRBJ1-2, with D possibly matching TRBD1 (6 bases). Germline V gene lookup returns CDR1 KGHSH and CDR2 LQKENI. The CDR3 extends over 15 amino acids. Between the trimmed V and J ends, which lost 2 bases and 4 bases, there was a span of 14 bases. Here the CDR3 DNA reads TGTGCCAGCTCACCAGCGAACAGGGTACTCTATGGCTACACCTTC. Translated: CASSPANRVLYGYTF. The complete variable domain, with remaining parts taken from reference TRBV18 and TRBJ1-2, reads NAGVMQNPRHLVRRRGQEARLRCSPMKGHSHVYWYRQLPEEGLKFMVYLQKENIIDESGMPKERFSAEFPKEGPSILRIQQVVRGDSAAYFCASSPANRVLYGYTFGSGTRLTVV.

This chain links TRBV29-1 with TRBJ1-1; D not resolved. The CDR3 has 11 residues. The germline CDR1 and CDR2 sequences are SQVTM and ANQGSEA. The CDR3 region has the DNA TGCAGTTACACCCTGAACACTGAAGCTTTCTTT. It encodes CSYTLNTEAFF. Full variable domain (remainder filled in from reference TRBV29-1 and TRBJ1-1): SAVISQKPSRDICQRGTSLTIQCQVDSQVTMMFWYRQQPGQSLTLIATANQGSEATYESGFVIDKFPISRPNLTFSTLTVSNMSPEDSSIYLCSYTLNTEAFFGQGTRLTVV.

The V gene is TRBV11-2, the J gene TRBJ1-4; D call uncertain. V was shortened by 1 base and J by 0 bases, with 9 bases between the two germline ends. The CDR3 spans 16 residues. CDR1 is SGHAT and CDR2 is FQNNGV in the germline V gene. CDR3 amino acids: CASSLAVRATNEKLFF. CDR3 bases: TGTGCCAGCAGCTTAGCTGTGAGAGCAACTAATGAAAAACTGTTTTTT.

The gene calls are TRBV30 and TRBJ1-3; no firm D call. Per germline, CDR1 GTSNPN and CDR2 SVGIG (reference sequence). The CDR3 spans 14 residues. Trimming removed 5 bases at V and 0 bases at J, with 11 bases between. The CDR3 nucleotides are TGTGCCTGGGACCGTCCTAGCTCTGGAAACACCATATATTTT. As protein: CAWDRPSSGNTIYF.

The chain links TRBV6-1 to TRBJ1-2; the match to TRBD1 covers 7 bases. CDR1 is MNHNS and CDR2 is SASEGT in the germline V gene. The CDR3 consists of 15 residues. J lost 2 bases, V lost 6 bases, and 9 bases had no gene match. CDR3 region: CASRGETGVNYGYTF. In nucleotides, the CDR3 is TGTGCCAGCAGAGGGGAAACAGGGGTCAACTATGGCTACACCTTC.